This passage covers 23 T cell receptor beta chains from one sample sequenced in a study of read filtering for tumor transcriptome and immune sequencing. From around 0.4 ug of RNA, a library with molecular barcoded alpha/delta and beta/gamma adaptors was made. TCRdb redid the calling of the reads with MiXCR, one entry per CDR3 protein. The repertoire consists of fewer than 100,000 distinct CDR3 sequences, with roughly 12% occurring once and the leading ten covering about 15%. The sequencing input was a population of CD138-negative cells sorted from bone marrow. These receptors were collected from a donor aged 40 or over with multiple myeloma.

This clonotype occurred a few times. The junction departs from germline at one end; a sequencing error may be responsible. The V and J genes are TRBV5-1 and TRBJ2-1, with D unresolved. The CDR3 has 15 residues. The germline V gene has CDR1 SGHRS and CDR2 YFSETQ. CDR3 bases: TGCGCCAGCAGCCCCCTTGCGGATTCCTACAATGGGCAGTTCTTC. This sequence encodes CASSPLADSYNGQFF.

This clonotype was detected many times. The CDR3 sequence is CSAGLAGGYNEQFF. CDR3 DNA: TGCAGTGCTGGACTAGCGGGGGGCTACAATGAGCAGTTCTTC. The V gene is TRBV20-1, the J gene TRBJ2-1, with 14 bases fitting TRBD2. The CDR3 is 14 amino acids. The V gene end was trimmed by 5 bases and the J gene end by 3 bases; junction bases not matched to a gene: 0. Germline-derived CDR1 and CDR2 are DFQATT and SNEGSKA (reference sequence).

This clonotype was found many times. The gene calls are TRBV20-1 and TRBJ2-7, with D possibly TRBD1 on 6 matching bases. V was pared by 4 bases and J by 5 bases, with 18 bases between. This CDR3 has 14 residues. Germline V gives CDR1 DFQATT, CDR2 SNEGSKA (reference sequence). CDR3 loop: CSANPDRVSHEQYF. CDR3 nucleotide sequence: TGCAGTGCTAACCCGGACAGAGTCAGCCACGAGCAGTACTTC.

This clonotype was counted at least ten times. Compared with germline, one end of the junction differs, possibly owing to a read error. The chain is built from TRBV29-1 and TRBJ2-1; D uncertain. CDR3 size: 14 residues. Germline CDR1 is SQVTM and CDR2 is ANQGSEA. The chain's CDR3 is CSVAPKGSYNGQFF. As DNA, the CDR3 is TGCAGCGTTGCCCCGAAAGGCTCCTACAATGGGCAGTTCTTC.

The sample holds many counts of this clonotype. This chain connects TRBV7-2 to TRBJ1-1; possibly TRBD1 for D (5 bases). Trimming cost V 5 bases and J 7 bases, with 11 bases left between them. In germline, CDR1 is SGHTA, CDR2 FQGNSA. The CDR3 runs 12 residues. The CDR3 here is CASSTYGGEAFF. CDR3 nucleotide sequence: TGTGCCAGCAGCACCTACGGGGGTGAAGCTTTCTTT.

This clonotype showed up many times. The J gene is TRBJ1-2, the V gene TRBV28; D remains ambiguous. This CDR3 has 14 residues. Germline CDR1 MDHEN, CDR2 SYDVKM. The V end was cut by 7 bases, the J end by 0 bases, with 12 bases between. In DNA, the CDR3 is TGTGCCAGCACCGCCGGGAGCTCTAACTATGGCTACACCTTC. Its translation is CASTAGSSNYGYTF.

This clonotype has a count of ten or more. The chain has TRBV10-2 and TRBJ2-4; the D gene is possibly TRBD2 (5 bases). V was trimmed by 6 bases and J by 2 bases, leaving 11 bases between them. Germline CDR1 and CDR2: WSHSY and SAAADI. The CDR3 is made up of 14 amino acids. The CDR3 is CASREEPPKNIQYF. CDR3 bases: TGCGCCAGCAGGGAGGAACCCCCCAAAAACATTCAGTACTTC.

This clonotype was observed many times. The rearrangement links TRBV2 to TRBJ1-5; 9 bases are shared with TRBD1. CDR3 length: 15 amino acids. Germline CDR1 SNHLY, CDR2 FYNNEI. V shed 4 bases and J 7 bases; nucleotides not matched to a gene: 8. CDR3 coding DNA: TGTGCCAGCAGTGTTGGACAGGGGACAGGACAGCCCCAGCATTTT. Protein: CASSVGQGTGQPQHF.

This clonotype was found many times. V and J are TRBV29-1 and TRBJ2-2; D is uncertain. Per germline, CDR1 SQVTM and CDR2 ANQGSEA. The CDR3 is 14 amino acids. V lost 7 bases and J lost 0, with 12 bases in between. CDR3 coding DNA: TGCAGCGCTCCGGCGGCCGCGAACACCGGGGAGCTGTTTTTT. Translating gives CSAPAAANTGELFF.

This clonotype was seen ten or more times. The genes are TRBV28 and TRBJ2-7; TRBD1 or TRBD2 may be the D gene (6 bases each). V lost 2 bases, J lost 5 bases, and 22 bases lay in between. Germline V lookup: CDR1 MDHEN, CDR2 SYDVKM. This CDR3 spans 17 amino acids. This CDR3 is CASSLGGAQGSIHEQYF. For the CDR3, the DNA is TGTGCCAGCAGTTTAGGCGGGGCACAGGGCTCTATCCACGAGCAGTACTTC.

This clonotype occurred many times. V usage is TRBV5-6 and J usage is TRBJ1-5; D is possibly TRBD1 (5 bases). The CDR3 spans 14 residues. Trimming shortened V by 2 bases and J by 7 bases, and 13 bases separated the two germline ends. Germline V gene sequence: CDR1 SGHDT, CDR2 YYEEEE. CDR3 protein: CASSFQSGVQPQHF. The CDR3 DNA reads as TGTGCCAGCAGCTTCCAGTCGGGGGTGCAGCCCCAGCATTTT.

At least ten counts were recorded for this clonotype. This chain joins TRBV5-1 and TRBJ2-1, with D possibly matching TRBD1 (6 bases). CDR1 is SGHRS, CDR2 YFSETQ, per germline. With 7 bases removed from V and 5 bases from J, the gap between germline ends came to 16 bases. The CDR3 is 14 amino acids. The CDR3 is CASLPARGNNEQFF. Here the CDR3 DNA reads TGCGCCAGCCTCCCAGCCAGGGGAAACAATGAGCAGTTCTTC.

At least ten counts were recorded for this clonotype. One end of the junction fails to match germline, which may point to a read error. The rearrangement joins TRBV5-1 to TRBJ2-1, with 9 positions matching TRBD2. Germline V lookup: CDR1 SGHRS, CDR2 YFSETQ. The CDR3 sequence is 16 residues long. The CDR3 region has the DNA TGCGCCAGCTGCTTGCGGGCAGCGGGAGGCGGGAATGAGCAGTTCTTC. The encoded protein is CASCLRAAGGGNEQFF.

This clonotype came up once. A much larger clone sits a single nucleotide away, making a read error possible. The CDR3 does not end in the conserved phenylalanine or tryptophan, so this is likely a read error. V usage is TRBV7-9 and J usage is TRBJ2-1, with D perhaps TRBD1 (6 bases). V shed 6 bases and J shed 2 bases, with 11 bases lying between them. CDR1 is SEHNR, CDR2 FQNEAQ, per germline (reference sequence). There are 14 residues in the CDR3. CDR3 region: CASSSGVTYNEQFL. The CDR3, as DNA: TGTGCCAGCAGTTCAGGGGTCACCTACAATGAGCAGTTCCTC.

The table lists this clonotype with a few counts. A far larger clone differs by one base, so this is likely a read error. The CDR3 is CASSYLNEQFF. In DNA form, the CDR3 reads TGTGCCAGCAGTTACCTGAATGAGCAGTTCTTC. The rearrangement links TRBV6-5 to TRBJ2-1; D not resolved. Germline CDR1 MNHEY, CDR2 SVGAGI. The V gene lost 2 bases and the J gene lost 7 bases, with 3 bases spanning the gap. This CDR3 has 11 residues.

This clonotype was seen only a few times. This chain connects TRBV28 to TRBJ2-4, with 9 bases that match TRBD1. Germline V lookup: CDR1 MDHEN, CDR2 SYDVKM. V lost 1 base, J lost 4 bases, and 14 bases stayed unmatched. The CDR3 consists of 19 residues. The DNA for the CDR3 is TGTGCCAGCAGTTTATCAGGGAGTTGTACAGGGGGCCGTAAAAACATTCAGTACTTC. Protein: CASSLSGSCTGGRKNIQYF.

This clonotype was detected many times. V is TRBV5-1 and J is TRBJ2-5, with D perhaps matching TRBD2 (5 bases). Trimming cost V 7 bases and J 4 bases, with 17 bases left between them. Germline V gene sequence: CDR1 SGHRS, CDR2 YFSETQ. The CDR3 spans 14 residues. CDR3 DNA sequence: TGCGCCAGCGGGGTTGAAGCTCGGGGAGAGACCCAGTACTTC. This codes for CASGVEARGETQYF.

This chain joins TRBV30 and TRBJ2-3; D ambiguous. Germline V gene sequence: CDR1 GTSNPN, CDR2 SVGIG (reference sequence). The CDR3 loop spans 13 amino acids. The V end was cut by 1 base, the J end by 5 bases, with 10 bases between. In DNA, the CDR3 is TGTGCCTGGAGTGATGGAGTCGGAGATACGCAGTATTTT. Amino acid sequence: CAWSDGVGDTQYF. Drawing the rest from reference TRBV30 and TRBJ2-3, the complete variable domain is SQTIHQWPATLVQPVGSPLSLECTVEGTSNPNLYWYRQAAGRGLQLLFYSVGIGQISSEVPQNLSASRPQDRQFILSSKKLLLSDSGFYLCAWSDGVGDTQYFGPGTRLTVL.

This clonotype was seen ten or more times. The rearrangement uses TRBV29-1 and TRBJ1-5; 8 bases fit TRBD1. Germline V gene data show CDR1 as SQVTM and CDR2 as ANQGSEA. This CDR3 comprises 13 residues. The junction had 7 bases not matched to a gene; V was cut back by 6 bases and J by 6 bases. The CDR3 loop is CSVAGGAGQPQHF. The CDR3 DNA reads as TGCAGCGTGGCAGGGGGCGCAGGTCAGCCCCAGCATTTT.

This clonotype has ten or more counts. The genes are TRBV18 and TRBJ2-1; weak D call: TRBD2 (5 bases). Germline V CDR1 and CDR2: KGHSH, LQKENI. V lost 3 bases to trimming and J lost 9 bases, with 12 bases between them. The CDR3 totals 13 residues. The CDR3 DNA sequence: TGTGCCAGCTCACCCCCCGGACTTATTGAGCAGTTCTTC. This gives the protein CASSPPGLIEQFF.

As regards this clonotype: This may arise from a read error, as a much more abundant clone is one base away. The chain combines TRBV5-1 with TRBJ1-2, with 8 bases fitting TRBD1. Germline V lookup: CDR1 SGHRS, CDR2 YFSETQ. The ends lost 5 bases at V and 6 bases at J; junction bases unmatched: 9. There are 14 residues in the CDR3. CDR3 coding DNA: TGCGCCAGCAGACCAGGGACAGGACGCGATGGCTACACCTTC. The encoded protein is CASRPGTGRDGYTF.

There are many counts of this clonotype. This chain uses TRBV19 with TRBJ2-7; 12 nucleotides align to TRBD2. CDR1 is LNHDA, CDR2 SQIVND, per germline (reference sequence). V dropped 10 bases and J dropped 2; count of bases not matched to a gene: 6. CDR3 size: 14 residues. In DNA form, the CDR3 reads TGTGCCACCTCAGGACTAGCGGGACCCTACGAGCAGTACTTC. Translating gives CATSGLAGPYEQYF.

Ten or more counts support this clonotype. This chain joins TRBV28 and TRBJ1-1; D is unclear. The germline gives CDR1 MDHEN, CDR2 SYDVKM. V was shortened by 5 bases and J by 10 bases, with 11 bases between the two germline ends. This CDR3 spans 11 amino acids. The CDR3 DNA reads TGTGCCAGCAGTCCCTCGAGCGGAGCTTTCTTT. Its translation is CASSPSSGAFF.